The 30 T cell receptor beta chains in this list originate from one sample, sequenced in a study of cytomegalovirus exposure and HLA in healthy donors. The PCR used 60 Vbeta and 13 Jbeta primers. Profiled with immunoSEQ multiplex PCR; TCRdb holds only in-frame clones, not every one. This table holds about 240,000 clones, around 83% found once. What was sequenced was PBMCs. The receptors shown here come from a girl aged 2-15 years in good health and CMV-seronegative.

The chain carries TRBV10-2 and TRBJ2-7, with 10 bases lining up with TRBD2. Germline V gene sequence: CDR1 WSHSY, CDR2 SAAADI. CDR3 length: 16 amino acids. V dropped 6 bases and J dropped 2; count of bases not matched to a gene: 10. This chain's CDR3 is CASSSNLAGGTYEQYF. CDR3 bases: TGCGCCAGCAGCTCTAACTTAGCGGGAGGTACCTACGAGCAGTACTTC.

This chain joins TRBV5-5 and TRBJ1-5, with D maybe TRBD1 (6 bases). CDR3 length: 14 residues. The germline V gene has CDR1 SGHKS and CDR2 YYEKEE (reference sequence). Trimming left V 0 bases short and J 5 bases short, with 9 bases between. Here the CDR3 DNA reads TGTGCCAGCAGCTTGGACAGGGCGGATCAGCCCCAGCATTTT. Its protein product is CASSLDRADQPQHF. The complete variable domain, with remaining parts taken from reference TRBV5-5 and TRBJ1-5, reads DAGVTQSPTHLIKTRGQQVTLRCSPISGHKSVSWYQQVLGQGPQFIFQYYEKEERGRGNFPDRFSARQFPNYSSELNVNALLLGDSALYLCASSLDRADQPQHFGDGTRLSIL.

A few counts support this clone. This chain uses TRBV5-6 with TRBJ2-7, with a tentative D call TRBD2 (6 bases). The CDR3 contains 14 residues. CDR1 is SGHDT, CDR2 YYEEEE, per germline. Trimming took 1 base from V and 6 from J, leaving 14 bases between them. The DNA for the CDR3 is TGTGCCAGCAGCTTGTTTTCTGCGGGGTCCGAGCAGTACTTC. Its translation is CASSLFSAGSEQYF.

Only a few counts were recorded for this clone. The chain couples TRBV12-5 to TRBJ2-7; no clear D. Germline loops: CDR1 LGHNT, CDR2 FRNRAP. Trimming took off 0 bases at V and 5 bases at J, with 17 bases between the two ends. The CDR3 is 16 amino acids. The CDR3 loop reads CASGLVVAQRPDEQYF. CDR3 DNA sequence: TGTGCTAGTGGTTTGGTAGTCGCACAACGCCCTGACGAGCAGTACTTC.

This clone was recorded once. The chain couples TRBV30 to TRBJ1-4, with TRBD1 identical over 12 bases. The CDR3 extends over 14 amino acids. V shed 1 base and J 7 bases; nucleotides not matched to a gene: 1. Germline V gene sequence: CDR1 GTSNPN, CDR2 SVGIG (reference sequence). The CDR3 DNA is TGTGCCTGGAGTGCGGGACAGGGGGCTGAAAAACTGTTTTTT. Its translation: CAWSAGQGAEKLFF.

This rearrangement joins TRBV30 to TRBJ1-2; maybe TRBD1 (5 bases). Trimming removed 5 bases at V and 3 bases at J, with 16 bases between. CDR1 and CDR2 from the germline V gene are GTSNPN and SVGIG (reference sequence). The CDR3 is 14 residues long. The CDR3 sequence: CAWDRGTEDYGYTF. The CDR3 DNA reads as TGTGCCTGGGATCGGGGGACCGAGGACTATGGCTACACCTTC.

This chain joins TRBV13 and TRBJ1-2; D is perhaps TRBD1 (5 bases). Looked up from germline, CDR1 is PRHDT and CDR2 is FYEKMQ (reference sequence). Trimming shortened V by 1 base and J by 3 bases, and 15 bases separated the two germline ends. The CDR3 extends over 16 amino acids. CDR3: CASSLVDRGSYYGYTF. CDR3 DNA sequence: TGTGCCAGCAGCTTAGTGGATAGGGGTTCTTACTATGGCTACACCTTC.

The gene calls are TRBV19 and TRBJ2-1; D is unclear. The CDR3 has 14 amino acids. Per germline, CDR1 LNHDA and CDR2 SQIVND (reference sequence). V lost 5 bases, J lost 7 bases, and 15 bases lay in between. CDR3 DNA: TGTGCCAGTAGTCTCGGAACGGGTGGGAATGAGCAGTTCTTC. This translates into CASSLGTGGNEQFF. The full variable domain, with the rest looked up from reference TRBV19 and TRBJ2-1, is DGGITQSPKYLFRKEGQNVTLSCEQNLNHDAMYWYRQDPGQGLRLIYYSQIVNDFQKGDIAEGYSVSREKKESFPLTVTSAQKNPTAFYLCASSLGTGGNEQFFGPGTRLTVL.

The rearrangement joins TRBV13 to TRBJ1-5, with D perhaps TRBD1 (5 bases). V was clipped by 6 bases and J by 6 bases, with 15 bases between them. The germline V gene encodes CDR1 PRHDT and CDR2 FYEKMQ (reference sequence). The CDR3 has 14 residues. CDR3 nucleotide sequence: TGTGCCAGCAGAAGGCCCAGGGCTAGTCAGCCCCAGCATTTT. This gives the protein CASRRPRASQPQHF.

V is TRBV27 and J is TRBJ1-6; D might be TRBD1 (5 bases). V lost 0 bases and J 11 bases, leaving 11 bases between the germline ends. Looked up from germline, CDR1 is MNHEY and CDR2 is SMNVEV (reference sequence). The CDR3 loop spans 14 amino acids. The CDR3 region is CASSLSPGRAPLHF. The CDR3 DNA is TGTGCCAGCAGTTTATCGCCGGGCAGGGCACCCCTCCACTTT.

This clone was seen only a few times. The rearrangement joins TRBV29-1 to TRBJ2-5; TRBD2 matches 8 bases. The CDR3 spans 14 residues. Germline trimming cut 7 bases from V and 5 bases from J; bases unmatched to any gene: 12. The germline gives CDR1 SQVTM, CDR2 ANQGSEA. CDR3 coding DNA: TGCAGCGCTGACGACGGGGGGGTTTGGGAGACCCAGTACTTC. Residues: CSADDGGVWETQYF.

The rearrangement uses TRBV28 and TRBJ2-7, with 7 nucleotides matching TRBD1. In germline, CDR1 is MDHEN, CDR2 SYDVKM. With V trimmed by 6 bases and J by 3 bases, 8 bases remained unmatched. CDR3 length: 14 amino acids. The CDR3 is CASRLGDRIYEQYF. Written as DNA, the CDR3 is TGTGCCAGCAGACTAGGGGACAGAATCTACGAGCAGTACTTC.

The genes are TRBV20-1 and TRBJ1-1, with D unresolved. The CDR3 consists of 11 residues. Germline V CDR1 and CDR2: DFQATT, SNEGSKA (reference sequence). Trimming removed 4 bases from V and 8 bases from J, with 11 bases in between. The CDR3 reads CSAIWGVEAFF. CDR3 in DNA: TGCAGTGCTATCTGGGGAGTAGAAGCTTTCTTT.

The chain combines TRBV27 with TRBJ1-2; maybe TRBD1 (6 bases). This CDR3 has 15 residues. In germline, CDR1 is MNHEY, CDR2 SMNVEV (reference sequence). V dropped 2 bases and J dropped 3 bases, with 13 bases sitting between them. The CDR3 DNA reads as TGTGCCAGCAGTTTAAGTTCGGGGGGGCACTATGGCTACACCTTC. As protein: CASSLSSGGHYGYTF.

The V call is TRBV30, the J call TRBJ2-6, with TRBD1 identical over 11 bases. CDR1 GTSNPN and CDR2 SVGIG come from the germline V gene (reference sequence). The CDR3 totals 18 residues. J lost 2 bases, V lost 3 bases, and 9 bases had no gene match. The CDR3 bases are TGTGCCTGGAGGGACCGGGACAGGGGGTTTCCTGGGGCCAACGTCCTGACTTTC. Its protein is CAWRDRDRGFPGANVLTF.

Only a few counts were recorded for this clone. V and J are TRBV7-9 and TRBJ2-1; 11 nucleotides line up with TRBD1. The CDR3 is made up of 17 amino acids. The J segment lost 5 bases and the V segment lost 1 base, leaving 7 bases of the junction unmatched. Germline-derived CDR1 and CDR2 are SEHNR and FQNEAQ (reference sequence). CDR3 loop: CASSLGGRTGGHNEQFF. The DNA for the CDR3 is TGTGCCAGCAGCTTAGGTGGGCGGACAGGGGGCCACAATGAGCAGTTCTTC.

V is TRBV14 and J is TRBJ2-7, with 10 bases matching TRBD1. CDR1 is SGHDN, CDR2 FVKESK, per germline. CDR3 length equals 15 residues. J was trimmed by 5 bases and V by 3 bases; bases with no gene match: 7. The DNA of the CDR3 is TGTGCCAGCAGCCACTTACGACAGGGGGCGGACGAGCAGTACTTC. This gives the protein CASSHLRQGADEQYF.

The chain combines TRBV6-6 with TRBJ2-3; TRBD2 aligns across 7 bases. The germline CDR1 and CDR2 sequences are MNHNY and SVGAGI (reference sequence). This CDR3 contains 13 residues. The V and J ends lost 8 bases and 2 bases, in that order; junction bases with no gene match: 4. The CDR3 loop is CASHRDYTDTQYF. The CDR3 coding sequence is TGTGCCAGCCACCGGGACTACACAGATACGCAGTATTTT.

The J gene is TRBJ1-1, the V gene TRBV18; D is possibly TRBD1 (5 bases). The V end lost 3 bases, the J end lost 0 bases, and 11 bases lay between the germline ends. CDR1 is KGHSH, CDR2 LQKENI, per germline. The CDR3 length is 15 residues. CDR3 in DNA: TGTGCCAGCTCACCTCAGGGTCCCCTGAACACTGAAGCTTTCTTT. Amino acids: CASSPQGPLNTEAFF.

This clone came up a few times. The rearrangement joins TRBV5-4 to TRBJ2-7; TRBD2 aligns across 10 bases. The CDR3 has 16 residues. Looked up from germline, CDR1 is SGHNT and CDR2 is YYREEE (reference sequence). With 2 bases clipped from V and 4 bases from J, the junction kept 9 bases outside the gene matches. The CDR3: CASSFGPETSGYEQYF. The CDR3 nucleotides are TGTGCCAGCAGCTTTGGCCCCGAGACTAGCGGGTACGAGCAGTACTTC.

The chain carries TRBV6-5 and TRBJ2-7, with 7 bases lining up with TRBD1. V lost 6 bases and J lost 4; bases outside the gene matches: 6. The CDR3 extends over 13 amino acids. Germline V gene lookup returns CDR1 MNHEY and CDR2 SVGAGI. The DNA of the CDR3 is TGTGCCAGCAGCCGGGACAGATTGTACGAGCAGTACTTC. This gives the protein CASSRDRLYEQYF.

The rearrangement uses TRBV11-2 and TRBJ1-6; unclear D gene. Between the trimmed V and J ends, which lost 5 bases and 14 bases, there was a span of 19 bases. Germline CDR1 and CDR2: SGHAT and FQNNGV. The CDR3 spans 14 residues. The CDR3 sequence: CASSHGPEKITLHF. The CDR3 DNA is TGTGCCAGCAGCCATGGGCCTGAAAAGATCACCCTCCACTTT.

This chain joins TRBV5-1 and TRBJ1-2; 7 bases fit TRBD1. Germline V gives CDR1 SGHRS, CDR2 YFSETQ. The trim removed 1 base at V and 8 bases at J, leaving 5 bases unmatched. This CDR3 comprises 13 residues. This chain's CDR3 is CASSLQGEGGYTF. The CDR3 region has the DNA TGCGCCAGCAGCTTGCAGGGGGAAGGGGGCTACACCTTC. The variable domain in full, completed from reference TRBV5-1 and TRBJ1-2, reads KAGVTQTPRYLIKTRGQQVTLSCSPISGHRSVSWYQQTPGQGLQFLFEYFSETQRNKGNFPGRFSGRQFSNSRSEMNVSTLELGDSALYLCASSLQGEGGYTFGSGTRLTVV.

This chain connects TRBV7-9 to TRBJ2-2, with 7 bases identical to TRBD1. Germline values: CDR1 SEHNR, CDR2 FQNEAQ (reference sequence). The CDR3 totals 15 residues. The trim removed 4 bases at V and 4 bases at J, leaving 6 bases unmatched. The CDR3 coding sequence is TGTGCCAGCAGCTCAACAGGGGCGGGCACCGGGGAGCTGTTTTTT. Protein sequence: CASSSTGAGTGELFF.

The rearrangement joins TRBV18 to TRBJ1-2, with D possibly TRBD1 on 6 matching bases. The CDR3 contains 15 residues. CDR1 and CDR2 from the germline V gene are KGHSH and LQKENI. V lost 3 bases and J lost 0, with 11 bases in between. The CDR3 here is CASSPQGSPNYGYTF. In DNA, the CDR3 is TGTGCCAGCTCACCGCAGGGGTCCCCTAACTATGGCTACACCTTC.

Here the CDR3 reads CASSKNTSQPQHF. CDR3 DNA: TGTGCCAGCAGCAAAAACACAAGTCAGCCCCAGCATTTT. This sequence joins TRBV21-1 and TRBJ1-5; the D call TRBD1 from the table was never checked on the DNA. TRBV21-1 is a pseudogene. This CDR3 region has 13 residues.

V is TRBV27 and J is TRBJ1-2; D not certain. Trimming stripped 6 bases from V and 2 bases from J, with 13 bases between. Per the germline V gene, CDR1 is MNHEY and CDR2 is SMNVEV (reference sequence). The CDR3 loop spans 14 amino acids. This CDR3 is CASSSKTHNYGYTF. CDR3 in DNA: TGTGCCAGCAGCTCAAAGACACACAACTATGGCTACACCTTC.

V usage is TRBV18 and J usage is TRBJ2-3, with TRBD2 as a possible D gene (5 bases). The V gene's germline CDR1 is KGHSH and CDR2 LQKENI. The CDR3 spans 17 residues. Between the trimmed V and J ends, which lost 2 bases and 2 bases, there was a span of 17 bases. CDR3: CASSPKGHLAHTDTQYF. In DNA form, the CDR3 reads TGTGCCAGCTCACCAAAGGGCCATCTAGCCCACACAGATACGCAGTATTTT.

The V and J genes are TRBV5-4 and TRBJ2-3; D ambiguous. The V gene's germline CDR1 is SGHNT and CDR2 YYREEE (reference sequence). Trimming cost V 0 bases and J 1 base, with 6 bases left between them. CDR3 length equals 14 residues. CDR3 in DNA: TGTGCCAGCAGCTTGGGTGGGCGCACAGATACGCAGTATTTT. This translates into CASSLGGRTDTQYF.

The chain employs TRBV6-5 and TRBJ2-3, with a weak D call TRBD2 (6 bases). The V gene's germline CDR1 is MNHEY and CDR2 SVGAGI. V shed 4 bases and J shed 4 bases, with 18 bases lying between them. This CDR3 comprises 16 residues. DNA for the CDR3: TGTGCCAGCAGTTCCCTAACTAGGGGAGGTTCAGATACGCAGTATTTT. The encoded protein is CASSSLTRGGSDTQYF.